One T cell receptor beta chain is described in this entry. The target antigen is unknown. These data are taken from a study of response to subunit inactivated influenza vaccine. Study observations and caveats: With each seasonal influenza vaccination, the authors suggested, few new T cells are recruited.

Germline V gene sequence: CDR1 DFQATT, CDR2 SNEGSKA (reference sequence). Germline trimming cut 3 bases from V and 5 bases from J; bases unmatched to any gene: 17. This CDR3 spans 17 amino acids. TCRdb re-called the RT-PCR reads with MiXCR, one entry per CDR3 protein. Of 200,000 to 250,000 distinct CDR3 sequences in the sample, over 9% were seen once. The chain joins TRBV20-1 to TRBJ2-7, with 9 bases lining up with TRBD2. The starting material was non-naive T cells sorted from PBMCs, obtained 14 days before vaccination. The TCR comes from a man aged 45-60 years who received an inactivated influenza vaccine. For the CDR3, the DNA is TGCAGTGCTAGTAGTAGCGGGAGAACCGGGACTGCCCACGAGCAGTACTTC. Translation gives CSASSSGRTGTAHEQYF.